This section outlines one T cell receptor (beta chain) sequence together with its context. No antigen is known for it. The record originates from a study of vaccination effects on CD4 cells after COVID-19. Study overall: Subjects were given two BNT162b2 or mRNA-1273 vaccine doses.

V gave up 4 bases and J gave up 6 bases; unmatched junction bases: 5. CDR3 length: 14 amino acids. The germline V gene encodes CDR1 GTSNPN and CDR2 SVGIG (reference sequence). Findings of the study overall: From healthy vaccinees, only 1 of 255 vaccine-induced clones also reacted to common cold coronaviruses.

Antigen-specific CD4+ T cells were expanded with viral peptide pools in the ViraFEST assay before sequencing. Investigators separated out CD4+ T cells once around nine days of culture had passed. Prior SARS-CoV-2 infection was absent in the vaccine recipients, as shown by negative nucleocapsid antibodies. Cultures of a few million PBMC per well contained about 10 IU/ml IL-2 plus 10 ug/ml peptides. Cultures received IL-2 medium that replaced half the medium on days 3 and 7. Sequencing used immunoSEQ multiplex PCR; TCRdb keeps in-frame clones, though not all of them. Of about 68,000 clones detected, 80% appear once; the ten largest clones hold 12%.

The chain employs TRBV30 and TRBJ1-6; TRBD1 aligns across 8 bases. The TCR was taken from a human donor who received a COVID-19 vaccine. This specimen was CD4+ T cells from PBMCs cultured with SARS-CoV-2 spike peptides, taken before COVID-19 vaccination. DNA of the CDR3: TGTGCCTGGACTAAGGGACAGGCTAATTCACCCCTCCACTTT. Translation: CAWTKGQANSPLHF.